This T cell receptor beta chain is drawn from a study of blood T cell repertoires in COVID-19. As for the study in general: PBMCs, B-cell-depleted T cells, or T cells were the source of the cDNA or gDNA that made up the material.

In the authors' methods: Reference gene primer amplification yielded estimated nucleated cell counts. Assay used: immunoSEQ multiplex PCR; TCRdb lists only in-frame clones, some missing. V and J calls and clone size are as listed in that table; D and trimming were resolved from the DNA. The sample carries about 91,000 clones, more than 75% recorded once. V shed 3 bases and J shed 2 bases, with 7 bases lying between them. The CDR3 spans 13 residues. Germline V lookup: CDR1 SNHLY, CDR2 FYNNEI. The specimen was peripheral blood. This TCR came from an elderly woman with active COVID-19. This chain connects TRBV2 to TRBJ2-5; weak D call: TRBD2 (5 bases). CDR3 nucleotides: TGTGCCAGCAGTGAGCAGCGGCAAGAGACCCAGTACTTC. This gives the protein CASSEQRQETQYF.